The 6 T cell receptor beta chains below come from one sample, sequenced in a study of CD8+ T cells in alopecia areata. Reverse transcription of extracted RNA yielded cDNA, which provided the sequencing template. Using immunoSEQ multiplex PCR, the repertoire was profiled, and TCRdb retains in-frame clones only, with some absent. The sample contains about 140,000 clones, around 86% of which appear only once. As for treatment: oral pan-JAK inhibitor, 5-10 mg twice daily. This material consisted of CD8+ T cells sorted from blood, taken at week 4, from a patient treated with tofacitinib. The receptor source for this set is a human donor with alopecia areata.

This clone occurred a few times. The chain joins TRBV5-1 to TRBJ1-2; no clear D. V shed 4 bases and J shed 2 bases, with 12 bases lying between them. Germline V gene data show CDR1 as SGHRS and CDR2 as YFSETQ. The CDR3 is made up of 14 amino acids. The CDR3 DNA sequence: TGCGCCAGCAGCCTGGAAACTCCGAACTATGGCTACACCTTC. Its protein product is CASSLETPNYGYTF.

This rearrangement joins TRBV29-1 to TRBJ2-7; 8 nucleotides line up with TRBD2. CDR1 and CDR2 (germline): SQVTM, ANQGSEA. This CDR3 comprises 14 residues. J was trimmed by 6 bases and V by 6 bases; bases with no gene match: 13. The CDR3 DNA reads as TGCAGCGTCCGACGGGAGGGCGGGGCCCGCGAGCAGTACTTC. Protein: CSVRREGGAREQYF.

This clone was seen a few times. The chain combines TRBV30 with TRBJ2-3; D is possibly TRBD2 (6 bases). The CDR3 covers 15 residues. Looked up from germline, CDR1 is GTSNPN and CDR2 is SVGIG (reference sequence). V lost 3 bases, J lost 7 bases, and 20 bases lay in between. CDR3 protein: CAWRARGTQRYTQYF. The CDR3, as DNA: TGTGCCTGGAGAGCCCGGGGGACTCAACGGTATACGCAGTATTTT.

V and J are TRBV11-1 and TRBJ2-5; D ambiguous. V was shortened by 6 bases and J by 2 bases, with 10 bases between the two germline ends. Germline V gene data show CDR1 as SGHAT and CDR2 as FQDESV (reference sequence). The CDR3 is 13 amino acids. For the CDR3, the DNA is TGTGCCAGCAGTCCCGGCTTTCAAGAGACCCAGTACTTC. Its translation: CASSPGFQETQYF.

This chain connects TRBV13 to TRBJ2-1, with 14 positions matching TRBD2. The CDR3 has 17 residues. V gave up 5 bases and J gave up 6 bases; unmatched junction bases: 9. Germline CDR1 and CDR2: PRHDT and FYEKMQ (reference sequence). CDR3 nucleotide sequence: TGTGCCAGCAGCACGGGACTAGCGGGGGCCCTCTTCAATGAGCAGTTCTTC. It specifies CASSTGLAGALFNEQFF. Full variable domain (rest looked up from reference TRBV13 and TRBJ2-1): AAGVIQSPRHLIKEKRETATLKCYPIPRHDTVYWYQQGPGQDPQFLISFYEKMQSDKGSIPDRFSAQQFSDYHSELNMSSLELGDSALYFCASSTGLAGALFNEQFFGPGTRLTVL.

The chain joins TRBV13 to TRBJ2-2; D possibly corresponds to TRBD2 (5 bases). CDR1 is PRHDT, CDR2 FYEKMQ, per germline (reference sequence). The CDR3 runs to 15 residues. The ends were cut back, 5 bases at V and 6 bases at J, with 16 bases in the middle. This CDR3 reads CASSPVGSEAGELFF. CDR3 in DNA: TGTGCCAGCAGCCCAGTGGGGAGTGAGGCCGGGGAGCTGTTTTTT.